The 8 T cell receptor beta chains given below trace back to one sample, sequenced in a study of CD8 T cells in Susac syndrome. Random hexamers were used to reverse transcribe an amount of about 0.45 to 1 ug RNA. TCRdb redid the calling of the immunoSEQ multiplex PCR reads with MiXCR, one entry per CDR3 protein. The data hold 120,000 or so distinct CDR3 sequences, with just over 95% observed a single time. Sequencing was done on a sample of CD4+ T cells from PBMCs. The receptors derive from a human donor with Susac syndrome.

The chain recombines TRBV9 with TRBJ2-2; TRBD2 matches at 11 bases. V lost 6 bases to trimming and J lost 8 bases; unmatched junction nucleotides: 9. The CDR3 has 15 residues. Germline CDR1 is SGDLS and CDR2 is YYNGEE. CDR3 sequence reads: CASKQTSGISGELFF. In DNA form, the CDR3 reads TGTGCCAGCAAGCAGACTAGCGGGATTAGTGGGGAGCTGTTTTTT.

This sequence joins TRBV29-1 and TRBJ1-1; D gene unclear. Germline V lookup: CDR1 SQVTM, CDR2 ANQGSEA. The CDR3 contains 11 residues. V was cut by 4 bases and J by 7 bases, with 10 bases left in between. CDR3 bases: TGCAGCGTTGGCTGGACTGATGAAGCTTTCTTT. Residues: CSVGWTDEAFF. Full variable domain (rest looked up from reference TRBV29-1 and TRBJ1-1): SAVISQKPSRDICQRGTSLTIQCQVDSQVTMMFWYRQQPGQSLTLIATANQGSEATYESGFVIDKFPISRPNLTFSTLTVSNMSPEDSSIYLCSVGWTDEAFFGQGTRLTVV.

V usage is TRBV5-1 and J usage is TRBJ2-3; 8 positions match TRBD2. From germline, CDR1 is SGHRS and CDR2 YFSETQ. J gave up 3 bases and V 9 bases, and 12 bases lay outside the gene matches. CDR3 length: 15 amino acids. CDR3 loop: CATQSGSSGTDTQYF. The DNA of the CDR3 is TGCGCCACCCAGAGCGGGAGCAGTGGTACAGATACGCAGTATTTT.

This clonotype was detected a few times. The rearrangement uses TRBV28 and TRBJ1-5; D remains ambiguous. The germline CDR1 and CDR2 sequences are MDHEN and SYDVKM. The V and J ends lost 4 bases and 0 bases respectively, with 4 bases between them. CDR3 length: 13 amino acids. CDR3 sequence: CASSSDSNQPQHF. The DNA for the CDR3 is TGTGCCAGCAGTTCCGATAGCAATCAGCCCCAGCATTTT. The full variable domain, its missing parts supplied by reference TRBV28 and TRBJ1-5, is DVKVTQSSRYLVKRTGEKVFLECVQDMDHENMFWYRQDPGLGLRLIYFSYDVKMKEKGDIPEGYSVSREKKERFSLILESASTNQTSMYLCASSSDSNQPQHFGDGTRLSIL.

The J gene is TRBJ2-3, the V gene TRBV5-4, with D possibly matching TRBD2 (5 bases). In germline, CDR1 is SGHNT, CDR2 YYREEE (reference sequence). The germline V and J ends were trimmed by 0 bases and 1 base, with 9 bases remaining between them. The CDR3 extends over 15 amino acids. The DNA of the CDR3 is TGTGCCAGCAGCTTGGTAAGCGGAGGCACAGATACGCAGTATTTT. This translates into CASSLVSGGTDTQYF.

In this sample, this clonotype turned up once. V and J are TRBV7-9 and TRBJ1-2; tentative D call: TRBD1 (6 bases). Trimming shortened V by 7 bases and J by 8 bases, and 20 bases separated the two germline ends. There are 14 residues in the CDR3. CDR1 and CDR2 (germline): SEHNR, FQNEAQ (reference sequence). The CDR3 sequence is CASTVVQGNSGYTF. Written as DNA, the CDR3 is TGTGCCAGCACCGTGGTTCAGGGGAACTCAGGCTACACCTTC.

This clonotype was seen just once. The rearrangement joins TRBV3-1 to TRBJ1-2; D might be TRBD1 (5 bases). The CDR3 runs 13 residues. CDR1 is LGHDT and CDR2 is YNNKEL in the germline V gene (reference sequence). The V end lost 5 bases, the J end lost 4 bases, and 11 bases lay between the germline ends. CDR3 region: CASSFDRVYGYTF. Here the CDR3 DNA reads TGTGCCAGCAGCTTCGACAGAGTCTATGGCTACACCTTC.

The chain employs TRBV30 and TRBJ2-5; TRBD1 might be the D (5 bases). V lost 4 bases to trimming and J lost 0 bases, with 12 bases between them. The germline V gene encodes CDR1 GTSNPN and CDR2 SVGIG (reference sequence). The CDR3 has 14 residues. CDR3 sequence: CAWTPTVHQETQYF. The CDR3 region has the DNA TGTGCCTGGACCCCGACAGTACACCAAGAGACCCAGTACTTC.